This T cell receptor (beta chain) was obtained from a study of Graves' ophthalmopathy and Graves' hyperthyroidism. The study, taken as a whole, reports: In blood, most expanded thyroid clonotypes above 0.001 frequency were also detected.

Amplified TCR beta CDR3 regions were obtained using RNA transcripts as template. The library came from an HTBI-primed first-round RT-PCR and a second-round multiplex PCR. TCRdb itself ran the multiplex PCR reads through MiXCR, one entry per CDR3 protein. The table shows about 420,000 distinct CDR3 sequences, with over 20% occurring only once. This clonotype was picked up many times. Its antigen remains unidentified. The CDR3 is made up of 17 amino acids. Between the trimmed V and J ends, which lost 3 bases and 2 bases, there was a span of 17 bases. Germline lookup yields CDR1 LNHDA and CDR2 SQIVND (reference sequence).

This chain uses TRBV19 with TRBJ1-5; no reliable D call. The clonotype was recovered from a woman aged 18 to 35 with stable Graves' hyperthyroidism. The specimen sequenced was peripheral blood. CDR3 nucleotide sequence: TGTGCCAGTAGTATTGGAGGAATTTCGACTCGCAATCAGCCCCAGCATTTT. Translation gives CASSIGGISTRNQPQHF.